The 13 T cell receptor beta chains in this list originate from one sample, sequenced in a study of cytomegalovirus exposure and HLA in healthy donors listed by TCRdb under 2017. To prepare the library, the immunoSEQ multiplex PCR assay was applied. TCRdb took over this immuneACCESS table, retaining in-frame rearrangements with V and J assigned. Such tables are incomplete; in checked studies, under half of the missing clones stem from an unresolved V gene, and the remainder is unexplained. The sample table contains some 150,000 clones; only one count was recorded for about 89% of them. The ten biggest clones cover approximately 2.4% of the sample. Source material: PBMCs. The receptors were gathered from a man younger than 35 in good health and CMV-seropositive.

The genes are TRBV7-2 and TRBJ1-4; 7 nucleotides align to TRBD1. The trim removed 5 bases at V and 8 bases at J, leaving 8 bases unmatched. CDR3 size: 14 residues. Germline V CDR1 and CDR2: SGHTA, FQGNSA. CDR3 residues: CASSRMTGTEKLFF. The CDR3 bases are TGTGCCAGCAGCCGGATGACAGGGACAGAAAAACTGTTTTTT.

The chain recombines TRBV4-3 with TRBJ1-1, with 7 bases aligning to TRBD1. Germline assignment: CDR1 LGHNA and CDR2 YSLEER. The V segment lost 4 bases and the J segment 3 bases; nucleotides outside the gene matches: 2. This CDR3 has 13 amino acids. CDR3: CASSLTGDTEAFF. CDR3 bases: TGCGCCAGCAGCCTAACAGGGGACACTGAAGCTTTCTTT.

This clone was seen just once. The chain employs TRBV6-6 and TRBJ2-7, with 7 bases lining up with TRBD2. Germline V gives CDR1 MNHNY, CDR2 SVGAGI (reference sequence). This CDR3 spans 14 amino acids. V trimming: 7 bases; J trimming: 1 base; junction bases outside the gene matches: 7. The CDR3 region has the DNA TGTGCCAGCATTCCTAGCGGAGATTCCTACGAGCAGTACTTC. It encodes CASIPSGDSYEQYF.

The table lists this clone with a count of one. V and J are TRBV7-9 and TRBJ1-6; 8 bases are shared with TRBD1. With 5 bases clipped from V and 10 bases from J, the junction kept 10 bases outside the gene matches. Germline CDR1 is SEHNR and CDR2 is FQNEAQ (reference sequence). The CDR3 length is 15 residues. CDR3 sequence reads: CASSPARGLNSPLHF. The CDR3 nucleotides are TGTGCCAGCAGCCCGGCCAGGGGGCTTAACTCACCCCTCCACTTT.

The V call is TRBV5-6, the J call TRBJ2-7; 7 nucleotides agree with TRBD1. V lost 2 bases to trimming and J lost 3 bases; unmatched junction nucleotides: 5. This CDR3 has 14 amino acids. Germline CDR1 and CDR2: SGHDT and YYEEEE. Written as DNA, the CDR3 is TGTGCCAGCAGCTTACAGGGGCCCTTCTACGAGCAGTACTTC. Translation: CASSLQGPFYEQYF. The complete variable domain, with remaining parts taken from reference TRBV5-6 and TRBJ2-7, reads DAGVTQSPTHLIKTRGQQVTLRCSPKSGHDTVSWYQQALGQGPQFIFQYYEEEERQRGNFPDRFSGHQFPNYSSELNVNALLLGDSALYLCASSLQGPFYEQYFGPGTRLTVT.

The chain recombines TRBV18 with TRBJ1-4; no definite D call. Germline CDR1 and CDR2: KGHSH and LQKENI. The V and J ends lost 3 bases and 1 base respectively, with 15 bases between them. The CDR3 sequence is 17 residues long. Here the CDR3 DNA reads TGTGCCAGCTCACCTCAGTCCCCCATCCGAACTAATGAAAAACTGTTTTTT. It yields the protein CASSPQSPIRTNEKLFF. Looking up the rest from reference TRBV18 and TRBJ1-4 gives the full variable domain: NAGVMQNPRHLVRRRGQEARLRCSPMKGHSHVYWYRQLPEEGLKFMVYLQKENIIDESGMPKERFSAEFPKEGPSILRIQQVVRGDSAAYFCASSPQSPIRTNEKLFFGSGTQLSVL.

The chain links TRBV28 to TRBJ1-5; 7 nucleotides align to TRBD1. J was trimmed by 5 bases and V by 2 bases; bases with no gene match: 6. The CDR3 contains 15 residues. Germline CDR1 MDHEN, CDR2 SYDVKM. CDR3 DNA: TGTGCCAGCAGTTTAGAGAAAGGGGGCGATCAGCCCCAGCATTTT. Encoded protein: CASSLEKGGDQPQHF.

V gene TRBV9 combines with J gene TRBJ1-4; D is possibly TRBD1 (6 bases). CDR3 length: 14 amino acids. V was cut by 4 bases and J by 2 bases, with 9 bases left in between. Per germline, CDR1 SGDLS and CDR2 YYNGEE. CDR3 sequence (DNA): TGTGCCAGCAGCCCAGGGGCGACTAATGAAAAACTGTTTTTT. This sequence encodes CASSPGATNEKLFF. The full variable domain, in which reference TRBV9 and TRBJ1-4 provide the parts outside the CDR3, is DSGVTQTPKHLITATGQRVTLRCSPRSGDLSVYWYQQSLDQGLQFLIQYYNGEERAKGNILERFSAQQFPDLHSELNLSSLELGDSALYFCASSPGATNEKLFFGSGTQLSVL.

This clone was seen a few times. The rearrangement joins TRBV7-2 to TRBJ1-2; 7 positions agree with TRBD1. Trimming took 1 base from V and 6 from J; bases not matched to a gene: 8. The germline gives CDR1 SGHTA, CDR2 FQGNSA. The length of the CDR3 is 15 residues. The CDR3 sequence is CASSLGDRAGDGYTF. The CDR3 DNA sequence: TGTGCCAGCAGCTTAGGGGACAGAGCGGGGGATGGCTACACCTTC.

The rearrangement links TRBV19 to TRBJ2-1, with D maybe TRBD2 (5 bases). Between the trimmed V and J ends, which lost 2 bases and 6 bases, there was a span of 8 bases. CDR3 length: 13 residues. CDR1 LNHDA and CDR2 SQIVND come from the germline V gene (reference sequence). CDR3 protein: CASSISAGNEQFF. The CDR3 bases are TGTGCCAGTAGTATAAGCGCGGGCAATGAGCAGTTCTTC.

The rearrangement joins TRBV5-3 to TRBJ1-1, with D unresolved. TRBV5-3 is assigned to the ORF class and has an uncertain function. CDR3 length equals 14 residues. V dropped 1 base and J dropped 5 bases, with 12 bases sitting between them. CDR3 coding DNA: TGTGCCAGAAGCTTGAAACAGACGACAACTGAAGCTTTCTTT. It is translated as CARSLKQTTTEAFF.

The chain uses TRBV2 and TRBJ1-2; perhaps TRBD1 as D (6 bases). Between the trimmed V and J ends, which lost 8 bases and 4 bases, there was a span of 17 bases. Germline V gene sequence: CDR1 SNHLY, CDR2 FYNNEI. The CDR3 sequence is 14 residues long. The CDR3 sequence: CASFTDRSLYGYTF. DNA of the CDR3: TGTGCCAGCTTTACCGACAGGAGTCTCTATGGCTACACCTTC.

The V and J genes are TRBV7-2 and TRBJ1-1; no clear D gene. Germline CDR1 reads SGHTA; CDR2 reads FQGNSA. The V end was cut by 7 bases, the J end by 4 bases, with 13 bases between. This CDR3 spans 13 amino acids. In nucleotides, the CDR3 is TGTGCCAGCAAATGGGAGGTGCGCACTGAAGCTTTCTTT. It is translated as CASKWEVRTEAFF. Supplemented by reference TRBV7-2 and TRBJ1-1, the full variable domain reads GAGVSQSPSNKVTEKGKDVELRCDPISGHTALYWYRQSLGQGLEFLIYFQGNSAPDKSGLPSDRFSAERTGGSVSTLTIQRTQQEDSAVYLCASKWEVRTEAFFGQGTRLTVV.